The 31 T cell receptor beta chains below were found in one sample sequenced in a study of control samples from healthy donors and cancer patients. Repertoires were generated with immunoSEQ multiplex PCR, while TCRdb's copy carries only in-frame clones and drops some. In the table there are roughly 130,000 clones, about 88% of which are singletons. Sample: blood. The source of these receptors is a woman aged 25 to 39 in good health.

The chain has TRBV28 and TRBJ2-1; D uncertain. The CDR3 totals 16 residues. CDR1 and CDR2 (germline): MDHEN, SYDVKM. Trimming cost V 5 bases and J 0 bases, with 14 bases left between them. The chain's CDR3 is CASSPSRWDSYNEQFF. The DNA of the CDR3 is TGTGCCAGCAGTCCCTCCAGGTGGGACTCCTACAATGAGCAGTTCTTC.

The chain couples TRBV30 to TRBJ1-3; tentatively, D is TRBD1 (6 bases). This CDR3 contains 15 residues. Trimming took 3 bases from V and 0 from J, leaving 12 bases between them. Looked up from germline, CDR1 is GTSNPN and CDR2 is SVGIG (reference sequence). The CDR3 is CAWRGDTFSGNTIYF. The CDR3 region has the DNA TGTGCCTGGAGGGGGGACACCTTCTCTGGAAACACCATATATTTT.

V usage is TRBV5-1 and J usage is TRBJ2-7; D is tentatively TRBD1 or TRBD2 (5 bases each). CDR3 length: 14 amino acids. Germline loops: CDR1 SGHRS, CDR2 YFSETQ. Trimming pared 6 bases from V and 4 bases from J, leaving 17 bases between. Here the CDR3 reads CASNQGGGAYEQYF. The DNA of the CDR3 is TGCGCCAGCAACCAGGGTGGGGGAGCGTACGAGCAGTACTTC.

The chain recombines TRBV6-5 with TRBJ2-7; no firm D call. The CDR3 totals 14 residues. Trimming took 2 bases from V and 2 from J, leaving 10 bases between them. CDR1 is MNHEY, CDR2 SVGAGI, per germline. The CDR3 DNA reads TGTGCCAGCAGTTACGGGCTCGACGCCTACGAGCAGTACTTC. Translation: CASSYGLDAYEQYF.

This chain connects TRBV18 to TRBJ2-1; 10 bases are a match to TRBD2. The CDR3 totals 17 residues. Losses at the gene ends were 1 base for V and 6 bases for J; bases not matched to a gene: 9. Germline values: CDR1 KGHSH, CDR2 LQKENI. The CDR3 DNA reads as TGTGCCAGCTCACCACGGGACAGCCCTAGCGGGAGCAATGAGCAGTTCTTC. Its protein is CASSPRDSPSGSNEQFF. Filled out from reference TRBV18 and TRBJ2-1, the complete variable domain reads NAGVMQNPRHLVRRRGQEARLRCSPMKGHSHVYWYRQLPEEGLKFMVYLQKENIIDESGMPKERFSAEFPKEGPSILRIQQVVRGDSAAYFCASSPRDSPSGSNEQFFGPGTRLTVL.

The CDR3 reads CASSVDHGFYGYTF. CDR3 in DNA: TGTGCCAGCAGCGTAGACCACGGGTTCTATGGCTACACCTTC. J is TRBJ1-2 and V is TRBV9; no firm D call. The CDR3 is 14 residues long. Germline assignment: CDR1 SGDLS and CDR2 YYNGEE. Trimming took off 0 bases at V and 4 bases at J, with 10 bases between the two ends.

CDR3 sequence (DNA): TGCGCCAGCAGCTTAGACCCGATACTAGCGGGAGTAACAGATACGCAGTATTTT. Its protein is CASSLDPILAGVTDTQYF. V usage is TRBV5-1 and J usage is TRBJ2-3, with 11 bases lining up with TRBD2. Germline-derived CDR1 and CDR2 are SGHRS and YFSETQ. CDR3 size: 18 residues. With 2 bases clipped from V and 3 bases from J, the junction kept 11 bases outside the gene matches.

Comments on this clone: Other nucleotide sequences in the sample specify the same CDR3. The V call is TRBV9, the J call TRBJ1-1, with D perhaps matching TRBD1 (5 bases). The germline V gene encodes CDR1 SGDLS and CDR2 YYNGEE. Between the trimmed V and J ends, which lost 0 bases and 3 bases, there was a span of 12 bases. There are 15 residues in the CDR3. The CDR3 DNA sequence: TGTGCCAGCAGCGTAGGGCAGGGAAAGTACACTGAAGCTTTCTTT. Translating it yields CASSVGQGKYTEAFF.

The rearrangement links TRBV29-1 to TRBJ2-6; D is unresolved. Germline V lookup: CDR1 SQVTM, CDR2 ANQGSEA. The V end was cut by 4 bases, the J end by 0 bases, with 4 bases between. The CDR3 loop spans 13 amino acids. This CDR3 is CSVALSGANVLTF. The CDR3 region has the DNA TGCAGCGTTGCACTCTCTGGGGCCAACGTCCTGACTTTC.

The J gene is TRBJ2-1, the V gene TRBV11-3; possibly TRBD2 for D (5 bases). The CDR3 has 14 amino acids. CDR1 is SGHNT and CDR2 is YENEEA in the germline V gene. V was clipped by 4 bases and J by 10 bases, with 17 bases between them. The CDR3 coding sequence is TGTGCCAGCAGCTCCCCTATCGGGGTGGAAGAGCAGTTCTTC. Translating gives CASSSPIGVEEQFF.

This chain connects TRBV21-1 to TRBJ2-7; TRBD1 is the table's D call and was not checked against the DNA. TRBV21-1 is a pseudogene segment. This CDR3 region has 15 residues. In DNA, the CDR3 is TGTGCCAGCAGCAGCTCCCGGGACAGGGACTACGAGCAGTACTTC. Translating it yields CASSSSRDRDYEQYF.

The V call is TRBV9, the J call TRBJ1-3, with a weak D call TRBD1 (6 bases). The CDR3 consists of 16 residues. Trimming removed 4 bases from V and 0 bases from J, with 14 bases in between. Germline-derived CDR1 and CDR2 are SGDLS and YYNGEE. This CDR3 reads CASSPMTGLSGNTIYF. The CDR3 DNA reads TGTGCCAGCAGCCCTATGACAGGCCTCTCTGGAAACACCATATATTTT. Looking up the rest from reference TRBV9 and TRBJ1-3 gives the full variable domain: DSGVTQTPKHLITATGQRVTLRCSPRSGDLSVYWYQQSLDQGLQFLIQYYNGEERAKGNILERFSAQQFPDLHSELNLSSLELGDSALYFCASSPMTGLSGNTIYFGEGSWLTVV.

V gene TRBV28 combines with J gene TRBJ1-3, with D tentatively TRBD1 (5 bases). V lost 5 bases and J 0 bases, leaving 32 bases between the germline ends. CDR1 is MDHEN and CDR2 is SYDVKM in the germline V gene. The CDR3 contains 22 residues. The CDR3 here is CASSHYPPGRGNSAYSGNTIYF. The CDR3 nucleotides are TGTGCCAGCAGTCATTACCCGCCGGGACGAGGAAACTCCGCCTACTCTGGAAACACCATATATTTT. Full variable domain (remainder filled in from reference TRBV28 and TRBJ1-3): DVKVTQSSRYLVKRTGEKVFLECVQDMDHENMFWYRQDPGLGLRLIYFSYDVKMKEKGDIPEGYSVSREKKERFSLILESASTNQTSMYLCASSHYPPGRGNSAYSGNTIYFGEGSWLTVV.

The chain joins TRBV5-1 to TRBJ2-3; D is unresolved. There are 14 residues in the CDR3. Per germline, CDR1 SGHRS and CDR2 YFSETQ. Trimming pared 0 bases from V and 0 bases from J, leaving 5 bases between. The CDR3 region is CASSLGQSTDTQYF. CDR3 bases: TGCGCCAGCAGCTTGGGGCAGAGCACAGATACGCAGTATTTT.

This clone was counted only a few times. V gene TRBV2 combines with J gene TRBJ2-7; TRBD1 is a possible D gene (6 bases). V lost 6 bases and J lost 1, with 10 bases in between. The length of the CDR3 is 13 residues. Germline V gene sequence: CDR1 SNHLY, CDR2 FYNNEI. The CDR3 nucleotides are TGTGCCAGCAGGGGGACATTTTCCTACGAGCAGTACTTC. Translating gives CASRGTFSYEQYF.

This clone was picked up one time. This chain connects TRBV30 to TRBJ1-5, with TRBD1 as a possible D gene (5 bases). The V end was cut by 0 bases, the J end by 8 bases, with 14 bases between. This CDR3 has 14 amino acids. Germline loops: CDR1 GTSNPN, CDR2 SVGIG (reference sequence). In DNA, the CDR3 is TGTGCCTGGAGTGTGTCGGGGGGAGGGAAGCCCCAGCATTTT. Its translation: CAWSVSGGGKPQHF.

The rearrangement joins TRBV29-1 to TRBJ1-3, with 7 bases aligning to TRBD1. CDR1 is SQVTM, CDR2 ANQGSEA, per germline. This CDR3 is 14 amino acids long. The trim removed 7 bases at V and 0 bases at J, leaving 6 bases unmatched. CDR3 sequence: CSAGDRDSGNTIYF. The CDR3 region has the DNA TGCAGCGCTGGTGACAGGGACTCTGGAAACACCATATATTTT.

This sequence joins TRBV6-5 and TRBJ1-5; D perhaps matches TRBD1 (6 bases). CDR1 is MNHEY, CDR2 SVGAGI, per germline. The CDR3 consists of 15 residues. V gave up 1 base and J gave up 6 bases, with 13 bases separating them. DNA for the CDR3: TGTGCCAGCAGTTACTTGGGGGCGGAAGGTCAGCCCCAGCATTTT. Amino acid sequence: CASSYLGAEGQPQHF.

The table lists this clone with a count of one. This chain joins TRBV2 and TRBJ1-1; TRBD1 matches 10 bases. The germline V gene encodes CDR1 SNHLY and CDR2 FYNNEI. The CDR3 covers 14 residues. V was clipped by 5 bases and J by 2 bases; unmatched bases: 2. CDR3 in DNA: TGTGCCAGCAGTCCGACAGGGGGCAACACTGAAGCTTTCTTT. It is translated as CASSPTGGNTEAFF.

The CDR3 is CAISESDGPQHF. The CDR3 nucleotides read TGTGCCATCAGTGAGTCCGACGGGCCCCAGCATTTT. The rearrangement joins TRBV10-3 to TRBJ1-5; D is undetermined. Germline-derived CDR1 and CDR2 are ENHRY and SYGVKD. The CDR3 sequence is 12 residues long. The V end was cut by 0 bases, the J end by 9 bases, with 6 bases between.

A word on this clone: Other nucleotide sequences in the sample specify the same CDR3. The V gene is TRBV30, the J gene TRBJ1-5, with TRBD1 matching over 9 bases. The CDR3 runs to 13 residues. Germline-derived CDR1 and CDR2 are GTSNPN and SVGIG (reference sequence). With 3 bases clipped from V and 4 bases from J, the junction kept 1 base outside the gene matches. The CDR3 sequence is CAWSGQGNQPQHF. CDR3 DNA sequence: TGTGCCTGGAGCGGACAGGGGAATCAGCCCCAGCATTTT.

The genes are TRBV6-5 and TRBJ1-4; the D gene is possibly TRBD1 (5 bases). The CDR3 is 15 residues long. Trimming took 6 bases from V and 0 from J, leaving 11 bases between them. Germline CDR1 is MNHEY and CDR2 is SVGAGI. CDR3 DNA sequence: TGTGCCAGCAGGCCAGACAGTACAACTAATGAAAAACTGTTTTTT. Translated, it gives CASRPDSTTNEKLFF.

This clone qualifies as medium-sized (0.01 to 0.1%). The same CDR3 can be traced to other DNA sequences in this sample. The chain links TRBV15 to TRBJ1-2; possible D gene TRBD1, 5 bases. Germline lookup yields CDR1 LNHNV and CDR2 YYDKDF (reference sequence). The CDR3 consists of 15 residues. V was shortened by 0 bases and J by 4 bases, with 12 bases between the two germline ends. CDR3 sequence: CATSRDSQGSYGYTF. CDR3 nucleotide sequence: TGTGCCACCAGCAGAGATTCCCAGGGCAGCTATGGCTACACCTTC.

V and J are TRBV3-1 (or the pseudogene TRBV3-2) and TRBJ2-4, with 12 bases lining up with TRBD1. The germline V gene has CDR1 LGHDT and CDR2 YNNKEL (reference sequence). The CDR3 runs 17 residues. V shed 0 bases and J 9 bases; nucleotides not matched to a gene: 9. The CDR3 DNA follows: TGTGCCAGCAGCCAAGATCGACGGGACAGGGGGCGAGGCATTCAGTACTTC. Translation gives CASSQDRRDRGRGIQYF.

This chain uses TRBV13 with TRBJ1-2; D is ambiguous. Germline V lookup: CDR1 PRHDT, CDR2 FYEKMQ (reference sequence). The CDR3 totals 16 residues. The V end was cut by 2 bases, the J end by 8 bases, with 21 bases between. DNA of the CDR3: TGTGCCAGCAGCTTATTAATAGGTCTAGGTGAAAGGGGCTACACCTTC. This codes for CASSLLIGLGERGYTF.

This sequence joins TRBV5-6 and TRBJ2-3; perhaps D is TRBD1 or TRBD2 (5 bases each). The germline V gene has CDR1 SGHDT and CDR2 YYEEEE. V was trimmed by 4 bases and J by 2 bases, leaving 11 bases between them. The CDR3 covers 14 residues. As DNA, the CDR3 is TGTGCCAGCAGCCTTGGGACCTCCACAGATACGCAGTATTTT. As protein: CASSLGTSTDTQYF.

J is TRBJ2-3 and V is TRBV13; 10 bases map to TRBD2. Trimming at V came to 5 bases and at J to 0 bases, leaving 8 bases not matched to a gene. The germline V gene encodes CDR1 PRHDT and CDR2 FYEKMQ (reference sequence). This CDR3 is built from 17 residues. CDR3 loop: CASSRISGRGSTDTQYF. The DNA for the CDR3 is TGTGCCAGCAGCCGTATAAGCGGGAGGGGTAGCACAGATACGCAGTATTTT.

The chain is built from TRBV28 and TRBJ1-2, with no clear D. Deletions cut 6 bases from V and 4 bases from J, with 9 bases between. The germline gives CDR1 MDHEN, CDR2 SYDVKM. The CDR3 sequence is 12 residues long. The CDR3 spells CASSSPRYGYTF. The DNA of the CDR3 is TGTGCCAGCAGCTCTCCCCGCTATGGCTACACCTTC.

V and J are TRBV12-3 or TRBV12-4 and TRBJ1-1; D gene ambiguous. There are 13 residues in the CDR3. Trimming pared 8 bases from V and 4 bases from J, leaving 14 bases between. CDR3 amino acids: CASQRKVGTEAFF. DNA for the CDR3: TGTGCCAGCCAGCGAAAAGTCGGCACTGAAGCTTTCTTT.

The CDR3 coding sequence is TGTGCCTGGAGCACAGGGAGACTAGACTACGAGCAGTACTTC. As protein: CAWSTGRLDYEQYF. The genes are TRBV30 and TRBJ2-7; D may be TRBD1 or TRBD2 (6 bases each). Trimming took 3 bases from V and 3 from J, leaving 15 bases between them. CDR3 length equals 14 residues. Germline assignment: CDR1 GTSNPN and CDR2 SVGIG (reference sequence).

V usage is TRBV19 and J usage is TRBJ1-5; D is unclear. Germline loops: CDR1 LNHDA, CDR2 SQIVND (reference sequence). Trimming cost V 3 bases and J 4 bases, with 7 bases left between them. The CDR3 extends over 13 amino acids. CDR3 sequence: CASSIMENQPQHF. The CDR3 DNA sequence: TGTGCCAGTAGTATTATGGAGAATCAGCCCCAGCATTTT.